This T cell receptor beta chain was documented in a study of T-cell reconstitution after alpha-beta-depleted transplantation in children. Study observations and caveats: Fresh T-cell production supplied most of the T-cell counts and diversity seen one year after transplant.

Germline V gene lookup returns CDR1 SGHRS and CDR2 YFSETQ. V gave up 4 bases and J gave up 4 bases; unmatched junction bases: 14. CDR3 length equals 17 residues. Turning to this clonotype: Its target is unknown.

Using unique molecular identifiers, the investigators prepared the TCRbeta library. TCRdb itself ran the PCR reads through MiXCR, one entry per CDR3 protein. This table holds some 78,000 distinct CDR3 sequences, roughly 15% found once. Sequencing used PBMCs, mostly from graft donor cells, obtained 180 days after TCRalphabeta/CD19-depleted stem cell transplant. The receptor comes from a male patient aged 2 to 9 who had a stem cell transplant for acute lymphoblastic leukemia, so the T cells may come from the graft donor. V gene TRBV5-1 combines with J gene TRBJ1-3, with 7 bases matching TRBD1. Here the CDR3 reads CASSLPWTGALGNTIYF. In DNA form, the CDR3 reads TGCGCCAGCAGCCTCCCCTGGACAGGAGCGCTCGGAAACACCATATATTTT.